This entry lists 18 T cell receptor beta chains sequenced from one sample in a study of T-cell memory formation after mild COVID-19. MiXCR, run by TCRdb on the 5' RACE reads, gives a single entry per CDR3 protein. The sample lists under 650,000 distinct CDR3 sequences, about a sixth occurring once. Sequencing used PBMCs or a T cell subset sorted from them (not recorded which). The receptors here all came from an adult woman who had mild COVID-19 (a few samples of this study predate the infection). Cell type and time point are not known.

This chain uses TRBV5-6 with TRBJ2-5; tentative D call: TRBD1 (5 bases). V was pared by 0 bases and J by 4 bases, with 13 bases between. The CDR3 runs to 15 residues. The germline V gene has CDR1 SGHDT and CDR2 YYEEEE. The DNA of the CDR3 is TGTGCCAGCAGCTTGGAAATGGGGCCGCGAGAGACCCAGTACTTC. It translates to CASSLEMGPRETQYF.

This rearrangement joins TRBV4-1 to TRBJ1-6; TRBD1 agrees at 9 bases. With 0 bases clipped from V and 10 bases from J, the junction kept 4 bases outside the gene matches. The germline V gene has CDR1 MGHRA and CDR2 YSYEKL. This CDR3 is built from 15 residues. The CDR3 is CASSQDRQGDSPLHF. The CDR3 DNA follows: TGCGCCAGCAGCCAAGACCGACAGGGGGACTCACCCCTCCACTTT.

This rearrangement joins TRBV6-5 to TRBJ1-4, with D perhaps matching TRBD1 (5 bases). This CDR3 is 17 amino acids long. Germline V lookup: CDR1 MNHEY, CDR2 SVGAGI. With 0 bases removed from V and 5 bases from J, the gap between germline ends came to 16 bases. The CDR3 spells CASSYSGGTARNEKLFF. The CDR3 DNA follows: TGTGCCAGCAGTTACTCTGGAGGGACGGCGCGGAATGAAAAACTGTTTTTT.

This CDR3 reads CASSLSPQGQGDQETQYF. The CDR3 nucleotides are TGTGCCAGCAGCTTAAGCCCCCAGGGACAGGGAGACCAAGAGACCCAGTACTTC. The gene calls are TRBV7-7 and TRBJ2-5, with 9 bases matching TRBD1. V dropped 2 bases and J dropped 0; count of bases not matched to a gene: 10. The CDR3 consists of 18 residues. Germline CDR1 SSHAT, CDR2 FNYEAQ (reference sequence).

The chain employs TRBV4-2 and TRBJ2-1, with unresolved D. V lost 1 base, J lost 2 bases, and 12 bases lay in between. In germline, CDR1 is LGHNA, CDR2 YNFKEQ. CDR3 length: 16 residues. CDR3 sequence (DNA): TGTGCCAGCAGCCAAGTGGCCTACCCCCCCTACAATGAGCAGTTCTTC. Protein product: CASSQVAYPPYNEQFF.

The chain has TRBV6-5 and TRBJ1-5; D gene unclear. The V gene's germline CDR1 is MNHEY and CDR2 SVGAGI. The V end was cut by 2 bases, the J end by 6 bases, with 11 bases between. This CDR3 is built from 14 residues. The CDR3 reads CASSYAGGGQPQHF. For the CDR3, the DNA is TGTGCCAGCAGTTACGCGGGAGGAGGTCAGCCCCAGCATTTT.

Points on this clonotype: At one end, the junction sequence differs from germline, possibly due to a read error. The rearrangement links TRBV19 to TRBJ2-6, with a weak D call TRBD1 (5 bases). The CDR3 has 18 residues. Germline V gene lookup returns CDR1 LNHDA and CDR2 SQIVND (reference sequence). In nucleotides, the CDR3 is TGTGCCAGTAGTGCCAGACAGAGTAGTACCTCTGGGGACAACGTCCTGACTTTC. This gives the protein CASSARQSSTSGDNVLTF.

This rearrangement joins TRBV5-6 to TRBJ1-4; TRBD1 might be the D (5 bases). CDR3 size: 19 residues. Deletions cut 1 base from V and 4 bases from J, with 23 bases between. CDR1 and CDR2 (germline): SGHDT, YYEEEE. CDR3 loop: CASSLYSTPRGTDNEKLFF. Written as DNA, the CDR3 is TGTGCCAGCAGCTTGTATTCGACCCCTAGGGGCACTGATAATGAAAAACTGTTTTTT.

The sample holds a few counts of this clonotype. The CDR3, as DNA: TGTGCCAGTCATCACGGGGCGAACACTGAAGCTTTCTTT. This sequence encodes CASHHGANTEAFF. The rearrangement joins TRBV7-9 to TRBJ1-1; weak D call: TRBD1 (5 bases). The V end was cut by 9 bases, the J end by 1 base, with 12 bases between. The CDR3 loop spans 13 amino acids. The germline V gene encodes CDR1 SEHNR and CDR2 FQNEAQ (reference sequence).

The V gene is TRBV12-3 or TRBV12-4, the J gene TRBJ1-5; possible D gene TRBD1, 5 bases. V was shortened by 3 bases and J by 3 bases, with 12 bases between the two germline ends. This CDR3 contains 15 residues. For the CDR3, the DNA is TGTGCCAGCAGTTTCGGGGGGGTTAACAATCAGCCCCAGCATTTT. Its translation is CASSFGGVNNQPQHF.

The V and J genes are TRBV24-1 and TRBJ1-1; 8 bases fit TRBD1. Germline V lookup: CDR1 KGHDR, CDR2 SFDVKD. The junction had 6 bases not matched to a gene; V was cut back by 5 bases and J by 8 bases. The CDR3 is 13 amino acids. CDR3 protein: CATSGGQEREAFF. The DNA of the CDR3 is TGTGCCACCAGTGGGGGACAGGAGCGCGAAGCTTTCTTT.

This clonotype has at least ten counts. The genes are TRBV9 and TRBJ2-7, with D possibly TRBD2 on 5 matching bases. The CDR3 runs 14 residues. Between the trimmed V and J ends, which lost 1 base and 2 bases, there was a span of 10 bases. Germline V gene lookup returns CDR1 SGDLS and CDR2 YYNGEE. The CDR3 nucleotides are TGTGCCAGCAGCGTATCGGGTAGCGCCTACGAGCAGTACTTC. Residues: CASSVSGSAYEQYF.

The table lists this clonotype with a few counts. This rearrangement joins TRBV20-1 to TRBJ1-1; no clear D gene. The V gene lost 0 bases and the J gene lost 0 bases, with 17 bases spanning the gap. The CDR3 covers 17 residues. CDR1 and CDR2 (germline): DFQATT, SNEGSKA (reference sequence). The CDR3 nucleotides are TGCAGTGCTAGAGATGCAGCTAAGGGATCCATGAACACTGAAGCTTTCTTT. Translated: CSARDAAKGSMNTEAFF.

This clonotype appeared a few times. This rearrangement joins TRBV9 to TRBJ2-1; D tentatively fits TRBD1 or TRBD2 (5 bases each). V was pared by 5 bases and J by 7 bases, with 16 bases between. Germline values: CDR1 SGDLS, CDR2 YYNGEE. This CDR3 has 14 amino acids. CDR3 in DNA: TGTGCCAGCAGTAGGGGAGTATCAGGAAATGAGCAGTTCTTC. Amino acids: CASSRGVSGNEQFF.

The chain joins TRBV7-9 to TRBJ2-7, with 7 bases fitting TRBD1. Germline V gene sequence: CDR1 SEHNR, CDR2 FQNEAQ (reference sequence). CDR3 length: 14 residues. Trimming cost V 5 bases and J 3 bases; bases outside gene matches: 7. CDR3 loop: CASSTTTGIYEQYF. The CDR3 nucleotides read TGTGCCAGCAGCACGACGACAGGGATCTACGAGCAGTACTTC.

This clonotype has a handful of counts. The genes are TRBV20-1 and TRBJ2-1; 10 positions match TRBD2. After removal of 0 bases from V and 8 bases from J, the junction contained 13 bases not matched to a gene. The germline V gene encodes CDR1 DFQATT and CDR2 SNEGSKA (reference sequence). The CDR3 has 17 residues. The CDR3 coding sequence is TGCAGTGCTAGAGATAGCGGACGGGCTAGCGGGAGCCATGAGCAGTTCTTC. Translated: CSARDSGRASGSHEQFF.

In its sample, this clonotype was seen a few times. The V and J genes are TRBV20-1 and TRBJ1-3; 7 nucleotides agree with TRBD1. Germline-derived CDR1 and CDR2 are DFQATT and SNEGSKA (reference sequence). V lost 2 bases to trimming and J lost 1 base; unmatched junction nucleotides: 11. The CDR3 has 17 residues. The CDR3 DNA follows: TGCAGTGCTAGAACCTCCCGGGGACAGATTTCTGGAAACACCATATATTTT. Its translation: CSARTSRGQISGNTIYF.

Only a few counts were recorded for this clonotype. The genes are TRBV3-1 and TRBJ2-3; tentative D call: TRBD2 (7 bases). CDR3 length equals 15 residues. V was clipped by 2 bases and J by 2 bases, with 11 bases between them. Germline V gives CDR1 LGHDT, CDR2 YNNKEL (reference sequence). CDR3 loop: CASSQRGTITDTQYF. CDR3 bases: TGTGCCAGCAGCCAAAGGGGGACTATCACAGATACGCAGTATTTT.